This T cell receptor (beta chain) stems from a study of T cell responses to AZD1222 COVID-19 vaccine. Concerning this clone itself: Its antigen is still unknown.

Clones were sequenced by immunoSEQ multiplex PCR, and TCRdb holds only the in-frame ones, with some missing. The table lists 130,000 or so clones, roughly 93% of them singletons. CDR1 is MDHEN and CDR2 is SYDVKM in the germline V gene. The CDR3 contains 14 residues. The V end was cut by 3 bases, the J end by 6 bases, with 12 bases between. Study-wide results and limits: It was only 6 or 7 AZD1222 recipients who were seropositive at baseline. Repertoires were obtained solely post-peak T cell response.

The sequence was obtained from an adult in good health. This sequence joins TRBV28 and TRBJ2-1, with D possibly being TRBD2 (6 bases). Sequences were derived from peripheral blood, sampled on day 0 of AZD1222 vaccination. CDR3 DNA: TGTGCCAGCAGTTTGGAGGGATGGGGCAATGAGCAGTTCTTC. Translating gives CASSLEGWGNEQFF. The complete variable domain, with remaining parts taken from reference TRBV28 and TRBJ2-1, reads DVKVTQSSRYLVKRTGEKVFLECVQDMDHENMFWYRQDPGLGLRLIYFSYDVKMKEKGDIPEGYSVSREKKERFSLILESASTNQTSMYLCASSLEGWGNEQFFGPGTRLTVL.